Detailed here is one T cell receptor (beta chain). The source of the sample is a study of blood T cell repertoires in COVID-19. Per the original data handling: Nucleated cell counts were estimated from reference gene primer amplification. Method: immunoSEQ multiplex PCR; TCRdb's copy keeps in-frame clones and lacks some. Clone size and V and J calls were adopted from that table, with D and trimming inferred from the DNA. The sample yields about 250,000 clones, approximately 90% seen once. V shed 2 bases and J 3 bases; nucleotides not matched to a gene: 7. This CDR3 has 16 residues. CDR1 is MNHEY and CDR2 is SVGEGT in the germline V gene.

The chain links TRBV6-2 or TRBV6-3 to TRBJ1-5; 7 positions agree with TRBD1. This sequence was found in a man aged 35 to 55 who had recovered from COVID-19. The sequenced material came from PBMCs or T cells enriched from blood (not recorded which). The CDR3 sequence: CASSYPSDRANQPQHF. CDR3 nucleotide sequence: TGTGCCAGCAGTTACCCTTCTGACAGGGCCAATCAGCCCCAGCATTTT.